This TCR beta chain is from a study of CD8+ T cells in alopecia areata. Germline V gene sequence: CDR1 SGDLS, CDR2 YYNGEE. V was trimmed by 3 bases and J by 6 bases, leaving 15 bases between them. There are 14 residues in the CDR3. Sequencing templates came from extracted RNA that was reverse transcribed into cDNA. Repertoires were generated with immunoSEQ multiplex PCR, while TCRdb's copy carries only in-frame clones and drops some. Of over 2,500 clones listed, roughly 75% are singletons. V and J are TRBV9 and TRBJ1-2; TRBD1 might be the D (6 bases). This receptor was identified in a human donor in good health. Specimen: skin. CDR3 residues: CASSGIQGTDGYTF. The CDR3 DNA reads TGTGCCAGCAGCGGAATACAGGGTACAGATGGCTACACCTTC.